This T cell receptor (beta chain) comes out of a study of OX40 agonist ivuxolimab in advanced cancers. Repertoires were generated with immunoSEQ multiplex PCR, while TCRdb's copy carries only in-frame clones and drops some. The data contain tens of thousands of clones, 75% to 95% of them singletons. Germline V gene lookup returns CDR1 LNHDA and CDR2 SQIVND (reference sequence). The V and J ends lost 5 bases and 2 bases respectively, with 11 bases between them. This CDR3 has 14 residues. In its sample, this clone was seen once. Antigen specificity is unknown. Study observations and caveats: Partial responders receiving 0.1-3.0 mg/kg showed among the lowest clonal expansion.

The receptor's source is an adult with an advanced solid tumor such as melanoma, head and neck, liver or kidney cancer. Sequenced here: CD4+ or CD8+ T cells sorted from blood, sampled in a trial of the OX40 agonist ivuxolimab. V and J are TRBV19 and TRBJ2-3; the D gene is possibly TRBD1 (5 bases). CDR3 nucleotides: TGTGCCAGTAGTGCTCGACAGTTCACAGATACGCAGTATTTT. Amino acids: CASSARQFTDTQYF.